The TCR beta chain under discussion was sequenced for a study of blood T cell repertoires in COVID-19. Study-wide context: Samples came from the United States, Italy and Spain, spanning acute and convalescent COVID-19.

The ends were cut back, 0 bases at V and 0 bases at J, with 12 bases in the middle. Germline CDR1 is SGHNT and CDR2 is YYREEE (reference sequence). The CDR3 is 16 residues long. Sequencing used immunoSEQ multiplex PCR; TCRdb keeps in-frame clones, though not all of them. The sample lists roughly 250,000 clones; about four fifths were seen once. The specimen sequenced was peripheral blood. The origin of this receptor is a woman aged 80 or over with acute or convalescent COVID-19. V is TRBV5-4 and J is TRBJ1-1, with TRBD1 as a possible D gene (5 bases). CDR3 bases: TGTGCCAGCAGCTTGGGCGGGGCACCGATGAACACTGAAGCTTTCTTT. Protein product: CASSLGGAPMNTEAFF.